These 6 T cell receptor beta chains were all obtained from the same sample, sequenced in a study of immune evolution from preneoplasia to lung adenocarcinoma. TCRdb's copy holds only in-frame clones and misses some; the assay was immunoSEQ multiplex PCR. This table holds approximately 17,000 clones, about 88% found once. The sample comprised FFPE invasive lung adenocarcinoma tissue. The receptor source for this set is a person between 65 and 80 years old with invasive lung adenocarcinoma.

The chain carries TRBV20-1 and TRBJ2-1; D may correspond to TRBD1 or TRBD2 (5 bases each). CDR1 DFQATT and CDR2 SNEGSKA come from the germline V gene (reference sequence). The CDR3 has 11 residues. The V and J ends lost 5 bases and 5 bases respectively, with 7 bases between them. CDR3 in amino acids: CSARGDNEQFF. CDR3 bases: TGCAGTGCTCGAGGGGACAATGAGCAGTTCTTC.

This clone occurred a few times. The V and J genes are TRBV29-1 and TRBJ2-2, with D uncertain. Germline-derived CDR1 and CDR2 are SQVTM and ANQGSEA. CDR3 length: 12 residues. The ends were cut back, 6 bases at V and 1 base at J, with 6 bases in the middle. The CDR3 spells CSVWQNTGELFF. DNA of the CDR3: TGCAGCGTGTGGCAGAACACCGGGGAGCTGTTTTTT.

The genes are TRBV27 and TRBJ2-7, with D uncertain. The CDR3 has 11 residues. In germline, CDR1 is MNHEY, CDR2 SMNVEV (reference sequence). Deletions cut 7 bases from V and 2 bases from J, with 6 bases between. CDR3 sequence: CASKSAYEQYF. In DNA, the CDR3 is TGTGCCAGCAAATCGGCCTACGAGCAGTACTTC.

The chain uses TRBV5-1 and TRBJ2-5; D perhaps matches TRBD1 (6 bases). This CDR3 has 14 amino acids. Germline V gene lookup returns CDR1 SGHRS and CDR2 YFSETQ. The V and J ends lost 4 bases and 2 bases respectively, with 12 bases between them. Here the CDR3 reads CASSRGTTQETQYF. The CDR3 nucleotides are TGCGCCAGCAGCCGTGGGACAACTCAAGAGACCCAGTACTTC.

Points on this clone: This sample includes further DNA sequences coding for the same CDR3. CDR3 sequence (DNA): TGTGCCAGCAGTTTATTAGCCAGGACCCATCGGAACATTCAGTACTTC. It is translated as CASSLLARTHRNIQYF. V gene TRBV28 combines with J gene TRBJ2-4; D is unclear. Germline CDR1 reads MDHEN; CDR2 reads SYDVKM. The CDR3 consists of 16 residues. Trimming pared 1 base from V and 7 bases from J, leaving 17 bases between.

V gene TRBV7-9 combines with J gene TRBJ1-4, with 10 bases aligning to TRBD1. Germline V CDR1 and CDR2: SEHNR, FQNEAQ (reference sequence). Trimming removed 5 bases from V and 3 bases from J; junction bases left unmatched: 6. This CDR3 spans 16 amino acids. DNA of the CDR3: TGTGCCAGCAGCCAACTAGGACAGGGGGCTAATGAAAAACTGTTTTTT. Protein: CASSQLGQGANEKLFF.